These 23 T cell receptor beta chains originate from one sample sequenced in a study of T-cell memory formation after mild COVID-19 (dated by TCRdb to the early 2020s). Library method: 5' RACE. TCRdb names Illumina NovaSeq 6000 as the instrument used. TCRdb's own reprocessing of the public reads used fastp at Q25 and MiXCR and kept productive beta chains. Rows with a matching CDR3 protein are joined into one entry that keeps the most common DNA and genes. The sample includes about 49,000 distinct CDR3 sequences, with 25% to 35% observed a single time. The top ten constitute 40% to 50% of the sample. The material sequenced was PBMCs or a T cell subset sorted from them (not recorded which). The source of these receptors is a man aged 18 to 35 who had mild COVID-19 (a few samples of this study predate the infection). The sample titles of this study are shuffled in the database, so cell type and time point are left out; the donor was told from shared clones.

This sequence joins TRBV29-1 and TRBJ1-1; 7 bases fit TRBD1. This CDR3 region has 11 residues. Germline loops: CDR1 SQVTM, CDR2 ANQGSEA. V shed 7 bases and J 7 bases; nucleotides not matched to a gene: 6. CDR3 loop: CSGNRGDEAFF. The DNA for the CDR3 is TGCAGCGGCAACAGGGGTGATGAAGCTTTCTTT. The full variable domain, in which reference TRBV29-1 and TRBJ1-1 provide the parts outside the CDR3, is SAVISQKPSRDICQRGTSLTIQCQVDSQVTMMFWYRQQPGQSLTLIATANQGSEATYESGFVIDKFPISRPNLTFSTLTVSNMSPEDSSIYLCSGNRGDEAFFGQGTRLTVV.

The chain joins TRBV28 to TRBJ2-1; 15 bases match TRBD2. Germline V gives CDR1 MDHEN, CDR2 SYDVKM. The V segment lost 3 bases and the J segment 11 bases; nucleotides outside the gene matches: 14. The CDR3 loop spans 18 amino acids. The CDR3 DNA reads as TGTGCCAGCAGTTTCGAGGCAGGGTGGACTAGCGGGGGGGCCCAGCAGTTCTTC. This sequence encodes CASSFEAGWTSGGAQQFF.

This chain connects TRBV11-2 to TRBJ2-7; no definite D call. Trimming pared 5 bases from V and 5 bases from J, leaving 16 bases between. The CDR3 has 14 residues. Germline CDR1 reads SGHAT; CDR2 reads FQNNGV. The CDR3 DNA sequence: TGTGCCAGCAGCCCACTGGTGATGGGCAACGAGCAGTACTTC. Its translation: CASSPLVMGNEQYF.

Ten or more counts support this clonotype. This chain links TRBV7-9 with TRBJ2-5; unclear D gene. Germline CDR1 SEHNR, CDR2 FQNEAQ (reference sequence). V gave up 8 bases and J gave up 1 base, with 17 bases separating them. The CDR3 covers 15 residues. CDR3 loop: CASETPSVFQETQYF. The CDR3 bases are TGTGCCAGCGAAACCCCCTCGGTGTTCCAAGAGACCCAGTACTTC.

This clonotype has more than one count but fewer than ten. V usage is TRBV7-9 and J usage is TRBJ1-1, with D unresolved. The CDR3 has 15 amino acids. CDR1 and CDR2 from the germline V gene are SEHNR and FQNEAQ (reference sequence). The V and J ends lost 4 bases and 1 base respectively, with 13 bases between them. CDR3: CASSSRTDQNTEAFF. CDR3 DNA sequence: TGTGCCAGCAGCTCGAGGACGGATCAGAACACTGAAGCTTTCTTT.

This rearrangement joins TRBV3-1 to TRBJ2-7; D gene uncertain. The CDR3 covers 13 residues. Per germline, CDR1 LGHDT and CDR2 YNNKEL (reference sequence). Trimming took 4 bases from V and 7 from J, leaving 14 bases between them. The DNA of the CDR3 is TGTGCCAGCAGCCCAAGTCCCTTTGGTGAGCAGTACGTC. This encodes CASSPSPFGEQYV.

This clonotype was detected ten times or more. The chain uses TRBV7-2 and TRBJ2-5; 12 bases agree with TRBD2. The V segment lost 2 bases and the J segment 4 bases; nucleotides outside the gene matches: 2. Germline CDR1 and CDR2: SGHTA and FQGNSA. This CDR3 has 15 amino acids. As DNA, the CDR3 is TGTGCCAGCAGCTTACTAGCGGGGGGGCTAGAGACCCAGTACTTC. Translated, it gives CASSLLAGGLETQYF.

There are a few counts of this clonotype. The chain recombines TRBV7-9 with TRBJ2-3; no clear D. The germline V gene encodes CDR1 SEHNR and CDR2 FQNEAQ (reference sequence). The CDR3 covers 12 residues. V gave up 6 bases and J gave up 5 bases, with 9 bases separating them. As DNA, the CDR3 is TGTGCCAGCAGTTCTTACCTAGATACGCAGTATTTT. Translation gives CASSSYLDTQYF. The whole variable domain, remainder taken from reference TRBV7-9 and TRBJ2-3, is DTGVSQNPRHKITKRGQNVTFRCDPISEHNRLYWYRQTLGQGPEFLTYFQNEAQLEKSRLLSDRFSAERPKGSFSTLEIQRTEQGDSAMYLCASSSYLDTQYFGPGTRLTVL.

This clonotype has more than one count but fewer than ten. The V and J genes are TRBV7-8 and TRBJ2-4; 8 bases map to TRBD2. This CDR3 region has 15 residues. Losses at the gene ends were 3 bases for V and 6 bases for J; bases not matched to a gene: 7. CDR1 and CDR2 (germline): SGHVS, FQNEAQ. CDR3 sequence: CASSFGGGVGNIQYF. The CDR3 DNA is TGTGCCAGCAGCTTCGGGGGGGGAGTAGGAAACATTCAGTACTTC.

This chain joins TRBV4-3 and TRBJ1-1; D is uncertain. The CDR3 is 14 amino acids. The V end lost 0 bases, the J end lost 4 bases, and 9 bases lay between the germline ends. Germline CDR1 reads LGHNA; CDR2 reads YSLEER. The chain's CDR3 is CASSQDRQSTEAFF. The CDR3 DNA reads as TGCGCCAGCAGCCAAGATAGACAAAGCACTGAAGCTTTCTTT.

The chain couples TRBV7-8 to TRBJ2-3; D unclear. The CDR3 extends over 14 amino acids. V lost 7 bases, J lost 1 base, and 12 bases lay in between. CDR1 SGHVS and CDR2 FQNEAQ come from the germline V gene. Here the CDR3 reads CASTSSQGTDTQYF. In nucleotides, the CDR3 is TGTGCCAGCACTTCTTCGCAGGGCACAGATACGCAGTATTTT. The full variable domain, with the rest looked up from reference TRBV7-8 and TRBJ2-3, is GAGVSQSPRYKVAKRGQDVALRCDPISGHVSLFWYQQALGQGPEFLTYFQNEAQLDKSGLPSDRFFAERPEGSVSTLKIQRTQQEDSAVYLCASTSSQGTDTQYFGPGTRLTVL.

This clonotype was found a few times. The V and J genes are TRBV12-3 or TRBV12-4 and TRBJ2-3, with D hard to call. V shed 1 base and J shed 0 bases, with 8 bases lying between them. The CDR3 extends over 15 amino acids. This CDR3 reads CASSLVSASTDTQYF. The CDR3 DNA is TGTGCCAGCAGTTTAGTGTCAGCTAGCACAGATACGCAGTATTTT.

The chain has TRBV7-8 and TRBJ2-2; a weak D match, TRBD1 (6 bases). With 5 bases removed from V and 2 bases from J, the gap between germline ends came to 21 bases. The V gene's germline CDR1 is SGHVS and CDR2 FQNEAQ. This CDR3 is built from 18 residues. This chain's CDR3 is CASSPRRGVQGNTGELFF. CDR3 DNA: TGTGCCAGCAGCCCCCGCCGGGGCGTACAGGGAAACACCGGGGAGCTGTTTTTT.

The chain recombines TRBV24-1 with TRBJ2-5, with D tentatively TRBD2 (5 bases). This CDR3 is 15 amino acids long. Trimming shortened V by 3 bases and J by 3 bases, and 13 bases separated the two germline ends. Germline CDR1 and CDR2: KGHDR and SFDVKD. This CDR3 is CATSDRADGEETQYF. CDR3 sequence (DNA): TGTGCCACCAGTGATCGGGCCGACGGGGAAGAGACCCAGTACTTC.

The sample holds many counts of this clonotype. CDR3 sequence (DNA): TGTGCCAGCAGTCCTATCACTAGCGTAGAAGAGACCCAGTACTTC. Translating it yields CASSPITSVEETQYF. The chain carries TRBV6-5 and TRBJ2-5; TRBD2 aligns across 7 bases. This CDR3 is 15 amino acids long. After removal of 5 bases from V and 3 bases from J, the junction contained 9 bases not matched to a gene. Germline CDR1 is MNHEY and CDR2 is SVGAGI.

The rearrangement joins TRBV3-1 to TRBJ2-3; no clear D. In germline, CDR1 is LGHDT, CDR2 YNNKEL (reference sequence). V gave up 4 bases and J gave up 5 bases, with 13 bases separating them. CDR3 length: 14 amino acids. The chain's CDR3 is CASSPQLVGDTQYF. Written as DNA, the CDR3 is TGTGCCAGCAGCCCGCAACTCGTTGGAGATACGCAGTATTTT.

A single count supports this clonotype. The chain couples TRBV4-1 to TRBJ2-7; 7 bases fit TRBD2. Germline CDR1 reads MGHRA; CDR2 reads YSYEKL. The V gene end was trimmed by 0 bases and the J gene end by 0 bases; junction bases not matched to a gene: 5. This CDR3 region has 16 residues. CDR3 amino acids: CASSQEGGYSSYEQYF. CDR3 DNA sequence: TGCGCCAGCAGCCAAGAGGGGGGGTACTCCTCCTACGAGCAGTACTTC.

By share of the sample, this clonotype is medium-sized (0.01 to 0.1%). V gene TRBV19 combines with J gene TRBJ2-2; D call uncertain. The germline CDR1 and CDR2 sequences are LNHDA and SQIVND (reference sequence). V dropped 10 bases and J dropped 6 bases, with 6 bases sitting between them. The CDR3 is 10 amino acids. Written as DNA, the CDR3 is TGTGCCACCCGAGCCGGGGAGCTGTTTTTT. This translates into CATRAGELFF.

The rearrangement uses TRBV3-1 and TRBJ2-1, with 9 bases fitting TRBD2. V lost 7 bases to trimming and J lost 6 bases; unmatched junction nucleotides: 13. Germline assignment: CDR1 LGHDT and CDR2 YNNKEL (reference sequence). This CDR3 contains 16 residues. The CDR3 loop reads CASTHRLAGALNEQFF. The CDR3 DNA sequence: TGTGCCAGCACCCACCGATTAGCGGGGGCCCTCAATGAGCAGTTCTTC.

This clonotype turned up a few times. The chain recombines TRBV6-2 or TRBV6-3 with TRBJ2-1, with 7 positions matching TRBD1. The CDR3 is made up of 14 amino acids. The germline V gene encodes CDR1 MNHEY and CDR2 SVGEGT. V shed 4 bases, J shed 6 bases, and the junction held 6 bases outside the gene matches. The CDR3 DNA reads TGTGCCAGCAGTTTGACAGGGAATCTCAATGAGCAGTTCTTC. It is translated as CASSLTGNLNEQFF.

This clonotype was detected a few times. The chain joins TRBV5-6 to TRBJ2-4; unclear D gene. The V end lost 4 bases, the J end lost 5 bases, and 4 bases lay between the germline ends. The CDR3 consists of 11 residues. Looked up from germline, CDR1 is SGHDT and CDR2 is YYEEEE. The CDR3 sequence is CASSLQNIQYF. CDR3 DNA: TGTGCCAGCAGCCTCCAAAACATTCAGTACTTC.

In DNA, the CDR3 is TGCGCCAGCAGCCAAGGAACGGGGAGATCCTACAATGAGCAGTTCTTC. Translated, it gives CASSQGTGRSYNEQFF. This rearrangement joins TRBV4-3 to TRBJ2-1; possible D gene TRBD2, 5 bases. The CDR3 runs 16 residues. Germline V gene lookup returns CDR1 LGHNA and CDR2 YSLEER. V lost 1 base to trimming and J lost 1 base, with 11 bases between them.

For the CDR3, the DNA is TGCGCCAGCAGCCGGGACAGAACCTACGAGCAGTACTTC. Its translation is CASSRDRTYEQYF. The chain links TRBV5-1 to TRBJ2-7, with 7 bases identical to TRBD1. Germline CDR1 SGHRS, CDR2 YFSETQ. There are 13 residues in the CDR3. V lost 4 bases and J lost 2; bases outside the gene matches: 3.